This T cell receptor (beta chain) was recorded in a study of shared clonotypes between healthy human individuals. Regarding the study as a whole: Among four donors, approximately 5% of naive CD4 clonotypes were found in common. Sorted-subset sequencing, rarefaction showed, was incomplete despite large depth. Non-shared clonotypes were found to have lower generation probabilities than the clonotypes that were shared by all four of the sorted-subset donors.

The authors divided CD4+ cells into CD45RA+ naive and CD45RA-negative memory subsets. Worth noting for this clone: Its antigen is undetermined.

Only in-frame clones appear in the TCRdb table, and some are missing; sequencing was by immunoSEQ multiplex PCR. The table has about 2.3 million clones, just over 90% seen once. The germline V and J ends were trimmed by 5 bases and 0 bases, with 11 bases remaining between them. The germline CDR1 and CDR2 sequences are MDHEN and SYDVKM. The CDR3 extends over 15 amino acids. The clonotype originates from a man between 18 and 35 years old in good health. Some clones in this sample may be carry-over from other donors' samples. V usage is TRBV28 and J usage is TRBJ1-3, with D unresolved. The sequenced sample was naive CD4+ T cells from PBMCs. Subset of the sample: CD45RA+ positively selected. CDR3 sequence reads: CASSPHQSSGNTIYF. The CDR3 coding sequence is TGTGCCAGCAGTCCTCACCAGAGCTCTGGAAACACCATATATTTT.